Listed below are T cell receptor beta chains from one sample, sequenced in a study of T cell changes during pregnancy in multiple sclerosis. The protocol was immunoSEQ multiplex PCR, while the TCRdb copy is restricted to in-frame clones and leaves out a portion. The sample contains roughly 48,000 clones, about 95% of which appear only once. The material was CD8+ T cells from peripheral blood mononuclear cells, obtained in the first trimester of pregnancy. The receptors were sampled from a female donor with multiple sclerosis, enrolled in a pregnancy study. Each CDR3 is given with its conserved first and last residue. The order of the fields is J gene, D gene, V gene, clone size, CDR3 protein, CDR3 DNA. D genes are given only for firm matches. For some rows the clone size is stated as once, few or many, or as a class when expanded; others skip it.

TRBJ1-2,.,TRBV5-1,.,CASSESEFYGYTF,TGCGCCAGCAGCGAGTCGGAGTTCTATGGCTACACCTTC
TRBJ2-5,.,TRBV4-1,.,CASSQSPGGRETQYF,TGCGCCAGCAGCCAATCCCCGGGGGGCCGAGAGACCCAGTACTTC
TRBJ2-1,TRBD2,TRBV7-6,few,CASSLAGAGAYNEQFF,TGTGCCAGCAGCTTAGCGGGAGCGGGAGCGTACAATGAGCAGTTCTTC
TRBJ1-1,TRBD1,TRBV15,.,CATSTGQSTEAFF,TGTGCCACCAGCACGGGACAGTCAACTGAAGCTTTCTTT
TRBJ2-1,.,TRBV6-6,.,CASSYSYQRPNNEQFF,TGTGCCAGCAGTTACTCGTACCAGCGGCCTAACAATGAGCAGTTCTTC
TRBJ2-3,.,TRBV27,once,CASSPRGAMKDLDTQYF,TGTGCCAGCAGTCCCCGGGGGGCTATGAAGGACCTAGATACGCAGTATTTT
TRBJ2-4,.,TRBV12-5,.,CASGLWGLAKNIQYF,TGTGCTAGTGGTTTATGGGGACTAGCCAAAAACATTCAGTACTTC
TRBJ2-7,TRBD1,TRBV28,.,CASSLTPRDSLRPSSYEQYF,TGTGCCAGCAGCCTAACTCCCCGGGACAGCCTTCGCCCCTCCTCCTACGAGCAGTACTTC
TRBJ2-2,TRBD2,TRBV6-5,.,CASSLGTSSGELFF,TGTGCCAGCAGCCTCGGGACTAGTTCCGGGGAGCTGTTTTTT
TRBJ2-7,.,TRBV28,once,CASSAGYEQYF,TGTGCCAGCAGTGCGGGATACGAGCAGTACTTC
TRBJ1-1,.,TRBV7-6,.,CASSLGLQVGTEAFF,TGTGCCAGCAGCTTAGGTCTCCAGGTTGGAACTGAAGCTTTCTTT
TRBJ2-1,TRBD1,TRBV7-9,.,CASSPEDRGKTQFF,TGTGCCAGCAGCCCCGAGGACAGGGGGAAGACTCAGTTCTTC
TRBJ2-7,TRBD1,TRBV7-9,.,CASSPRQGADEQYF,TGTGCCAGCAGCCCAAGACAGGGGGCGGACGAGCAGTACTTC
TRBJ2-7,.,TRBV27,.,CASSFRGYEQYF,TGTGCCAGCAGTTTCAGGGGTTACGAGCAGTACTTC
TRBJ1-2,.,TRBV30,.,CAWRGLDYGYTF,TGTGCCTGGAGGGGGCTTGACTATGGCTACACCTTC
TRBJ2-7,TRBD2,TRBV19,once,CASSMTTSGTYEQYF,TGTGCCAGTAGTATGACGACTAGCGGGACCTACGAGCAGTACTTC
TRBJ1-2,.,TRBV28,.,CASGGGHRGYTF,TGTGCCAGCGGCGGAGGCCATCGTGGCTACACCTTC
TRBJ1-2,.,TRBV19,.,CASSVEPGAVYGYTF,TGTGCCAGTAGTGTAGAACCGGGAGCCGTCTATGGCTACACCTTC
TRBJ2-7,TRBD2,TRBV7-9,.,CASSSRTSGGTGLAYEQYF,TGTGCCAGCAGCTCTCGGACTAGCGGAGGCACGGGTTTGGCCTACGAGCAGTACTTC
TRBJ2-4,.,TRBV7-9,.,CASSLTGFENIQYF,TGTGCCAGCAGCCTTACGGGGTTCGAAAACATTCAGTACTTC
TRBJ1-1,TRBD1,TRBV27,.,CASRRQGRAFF,TGTGCCAGCAGGAGACAGGGACGAGCTTTCTTT
TRBJ2-7,TRBD2,TRBV9,.,CASSGGTSGMGYEQYF,TGTGCCAGCAGCGGCGGGACTAGCGGGATGGGTTACGAGCAGTACTTC
TRBJ2-5,.,TRBV13,once,CASSLGGSAQETQYF,TGTGCCAGCAGCTTAGGCGGGTCAGCTCAAGAGACCCAGTACTTC
TRBJ2-3,.,TRBV11-2,.,CAARRAGWYTDTQYF,TGTGCCGCGAGGCGGGCGGGTTGGTACACAGATACGCAGTATTTT
TRBJ2-2,.,TRBV25-1,few,CASSTRSSDTGELFF,TGTGCCAGCAGCACTAGGTCTTCTGACACCGGGGAGCTGTTTTTT
TRBJ2-7,TRBD2,TRBV13,.,CASSVRLAGETYEQYF,TGTGCCAGCAGCGTTCGACTAGCGGGAGAGACCTACGAGCAGTACTTC
TRBJ2-7,TRBD2,TRBV11-2,once,CASSFTLAGGFTYEQYF,TGTGCCAGCAGCTTTACCTTAGCGGGAGGTTTCACCTACGAGCAGTACTTC
TRBJ2-7,.,TRBV5-6,.,CASSPSASSYEQYF,TGTGCCAGCAGCCCCTCAGCTAGCTCCTACGAGCAGTACTTC
TRBJ1-2,.,TRBV28,.,CASSRESEGYTF,TGTGCCAGCAGTCGGGAGTCTGAGGGCTACACCTTC
TRBJ2-7,.,TRBV11-2,.,CASSLYRRGQLGYEQYF,TGTGCCAGCAGCTTGTATCGCAGGGGCCAATTGGGCTACGAGCAGTACTTC
TRBJ1-5,.,TRBV6-1,.,CASSEGANQPQHF,TGTGCCAGCAGTGAGGGGGCAAATCAGCCCCAGCATTTT
TRBJ1-4,TRBD1,TRBV10-1,.,CASSEETGDEKLFF,TGCGCCAGCAGTGAAGAGACAGGGGATGAAAAACTGTTTTTT
TRBJ1-5,.,TRBV19,.,CASWGTGFLQPQHF,TGTGCCAGTTGGGGTACGGGGTTCTTGCAGCCCCAGCATTTT
TRBJ2-1,.,TRBV7-6,once,CASSLLAMAASSYNEQFF,TGTGCCAGCAGCTTATTGGCTATGGCGGCCAGCTCCTACAATGAGCAGTTCTTC
TRBJ1-2,.,TRBV27,.,CASSFLGADAPNYGYTF,TGTGCCAGCAGTTTCTTGGGGGCGGACGCCCCCAACTATGGCTACACCTTC
TRBJ1-2,TRBD1,TRBV28,.,CASSSPGQGAPKSGYTF,TGTGCCAGCAGTTCTCCGGGACAGGGGGCCCCTAAGAGCGGCTACACCTTC
TRBJ1-3,TRBD1,TRBV7-9,.,CASSSNDRGSGNTIYF,TGTGCCAGCAGCTCAAATGACAGGGGCTCTGGAAACACCATATATTTT
TRBJ2-2,TRBD2,TRBV27,.,CASRLAGNTGELFF,TGTGCCAGCCGACTAGCGGGTAACACCGGGGAGCTGTTTTTT
TRBJ2-4,TRBD2,TRBV9,.,CASSERSSGRGSKNIQYF,TGTGCCAGCAGCGAACGATCTAGCGGGAGGGGATCCAAAAACATTCAGTACTTC
TRBJ2-3,.,TRBV30,.,CAWSVRVAADTQYF,TGTGCCTGGAGTGTACGGGTAGCGGCAGATACGCAGTATTTT
TRBJ2-1,TRBD2,TRBV27,.,CASTHSGGAYNEQFF,TGTGCCAGCACTCATAGCGGGGGGGCCTACAATGAGCAGTTCTTC